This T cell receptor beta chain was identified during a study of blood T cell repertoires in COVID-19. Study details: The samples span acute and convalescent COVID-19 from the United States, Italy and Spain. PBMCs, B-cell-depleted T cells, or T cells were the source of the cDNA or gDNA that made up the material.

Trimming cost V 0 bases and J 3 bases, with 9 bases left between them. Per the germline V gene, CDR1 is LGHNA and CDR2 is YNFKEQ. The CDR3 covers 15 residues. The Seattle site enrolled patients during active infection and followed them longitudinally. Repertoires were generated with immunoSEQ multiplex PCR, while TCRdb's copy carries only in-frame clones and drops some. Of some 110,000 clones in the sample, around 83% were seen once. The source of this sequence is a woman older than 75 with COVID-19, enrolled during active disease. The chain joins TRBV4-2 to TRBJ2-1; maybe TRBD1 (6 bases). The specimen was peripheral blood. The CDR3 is CASSQDSGDYNEQFF. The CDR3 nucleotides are TGTGCCAGCAGCCAAGATTCAGGGGACTACAATGAGCAGTTCTTC.